A single sample gave rise to the 21 T cell receptor beta chains below, sequenced in a study of identical twins. TCRdb ran MiXCR on the 5' RACE reads and lists one entry per CDR3 protein. This repertoire shows about 530,000 distinct CDR3 sequences, around 15% found once; its top ten account for 0.35% to 0.45%. These same records also appear under a second study, on yellow fever vaccine responses in identical twins.

The sample consisted of CD4+ T cells sorted from blood. Receptor source: a woman in her late teens or twenties in good health.

This clonotype has a handful of counts. The chain recombines TRBV10-3 with TRBJ2-5; no clear D. Trimming pared 0 bases from V and 6 bases from J, leaving 5 bases between. Germline lookup yields CDR1 ENHRY and CDR2 SYGVKD. CDR3 length: 12 residues. CDR3 in DNA: TGTGCCATCAGTGAGTCCCAGAAGACCCAGTACTTC. Protein: CAISESQKTQYF.

The rearrangement links TRBV4-1 to TRBJ2-7, with unresolved D. The germline CDR1 and CDR2 sequences are MGHRA and YSYEKL. The CDR3 sequence is 13 residues long. V was trimmed by 0 bases and J by 8 bases, leaving 11 bases between them. CDR3 in DNA: TGCGCCAGCAGCCAAGATTTCTCGGCACAGCAGTACGTC. This gives the protein CASSQDFSAQQYV.

This chain links TRBV28 with TRBJ2-3; perhaps TRBD1 as D (6 bases). The CDR3 loop spans 16 amino acids. Germline lookup yields CDR1 MDHEN and CDR2 SYDVKM. Trimming stripped 2 bases from V and 1 base from J, with 13 bases between. CDR3 amino acids: CASSLGSRQGTDTQYF. The CDR3 DNA follows: TGTGCCAGCAGTTTAGGTTCGAGACAGGGCACAGATACGCAGTATTTT.

This clonotype was counted many times. The chain uses TRBV12-3 or TRBV12-4 and TRBJ1-1; D is ambiguous. Deletions cut 1 base from V and 5 bases from J, with 11 bases between. The CDR3 runs 14 residues. The CDR3 loop is CASSLVRGGTEAFF. The CDR3, as DNA: TGTGCCAGCAGTTTAGTTCGGGGAGGGACTGAAGCTTTCTTT.

This clonotype was counted only a few times. The CDR3 loop is CAISEKGPGLAGDYEQYF. In nucleotides, the CDR3 is TGTGCCATCAGTGAAAAGGGTCCGGGACTAGCGGGAGACTACGAGCAGTACTTC. This chain links TRBV10-3 with TRBJ2-7; 14 bases fit TRBD2. Germline-derived CDR1 and CDR2 are ENHRY and SYGVKD. The CDR3 loop spans 18 amino acids. The V segment lost 3 bases and the J segment 3 bases; nucleotides outside the gene matches: 10.

The J gene is TRBJ2-5, the V gene TRBV5-1, with 11 bases matching TRBD2. This CDR3 spans 14 amino acids. V shed 6 bases, J shed 4 bases, and the junction held 5 bases outside the gene matches. Germline V gene lookup returns CDR1 SGHRS and CDR2 YFSETQ. The CDR3 coding sequence is TGCGCCAGCAACCGACTAGCGGGGACAGAGACCCAGTACTTC. Its protein product is CASNRLAGTETQYF.

This chain links TRBV10-1 with TRBJ2-5; 11 positions agree with TRBD2. With 0 bases clipped from V and 5 bases from J, the junction kept 2 bases outside the gene matches. Germline values: CDR1 WNHNN, CDR2 SYGVQD (reference sequence). The CDR3 sequence is 15 residues long. Written as DNA, the CDR3 is TGCGCCAGCAGTGAGTCGTCTAGCGGGAGGGAGACCCAGTACTTC. Its translation: CASSESSSGRETQYF.

This clonotype was counted a few times. The chain uses TRBV20-1 and TRBJ2-7, with 9 nucleotides matching TRBD1. The CDR3 has 11 amino acids. The J segment lost 4 bases and the V segment lost 5 bases, leaving 0 bases of the junction unmatched. Germline CDR1 reads DFQATT; CDR2 reads SNEGSKA (reference sequence). DNA of the CDR3: TGCAGTGCTGGGACAGGGTACGAGCAGTACGTC. Amino acid sequence: CSAGTGYEQYV.

V gene TRBV20-1 combines with J gene TRBJ1-6, with no clear D. The V and J ends lost 3 bases and 9 bases respectively, with 12 bases between them. The CDR3 contains 13 residues. The V gene's germline CDR1 is DFQATT and CDR2 SNEGSKA (reference sequence). The CDR3 loop reads CSASSGSGSPLHF. CDR3 sequence (DNA): TGCAGTGCTAGTTCGGGTTCCGGTTCACCCCTCCACTTT.

This sequence joins TRBV7-2 and TRBJ2-2; D uncertain. The germline V gene has CDR1 SGHTA and CDR2 FQGNSA. The CDR3 runs 13 residues. V lost 4 bases and J 4 bases, leaving 7 bases between the germline ends. The CDR3, as DNA: TGTGCCAGCAGCTCCGTCACCACCGGGGAGCTGTTTTTT. It translates to CASSSVTTGELFF.

This chain links TRBV20-1 with TRBJ1-1; 9 bases agree with TRBD1. CDR1 and CDR2 from the germline V gene are DFQATT and SNEGSKA (reference sequence). The CDR3 is made up of 15 amino acids. J lost 1 base, V lost 5 bases, and 8 bases had no gene match. The CDR3 loop reads CSAGTGGVRNTEAFF. In DNA form, the CDR3 reads TGCAGTGCTGGAACAGGGGGCGTGAGGAACACTGAAGCTTTCTTT.

This clonotype was detected a few times. The chain uses TRBV7-6 and TRBJ1-6; D call uncertain. Trimming stripped 3 bases from V and 7 bases from J, with 4 bases between. The CDR3 length is 12 residues. In germline, CDR1 is SGHVS, CDR2 FNYEAQ. For the CDR3, the DNA is TGTGCCAGCAGCTTCCAAAATTCACCCCTCCACTTT. Protein product: CASSFQNSPLHF.

There are many counts of this clonotype. The chain couples TRBV10-2 to TRBJ1-2, with TRBD1 matching over 8 bases. The J segment lost 6 bases and the V segment lost 6 bases, leaving 6 bases of the junction unmatched. Germline CDR1 reads WSHSY; CDR2 reads SAAADI. The CDR3 length is 13 residues. This CDR3 reads CASSPTGVNGYTF. The CDR3 DNA is TGCGCCAGCAGCCCGACAGGGGTTAATGGCTACACCTTC.

This sequence joins TRBV2 and TRBJ1-1; D is unresolved. Germline V gene data show CDR1 as SNHLY and CDR2 as FYNNEI. The CDR3 is 13 residues long. V lost 8 bases and J 10 bases, leaving 20 bases between the germline ends. DNA of the CDR3: TGTGCCAGCCTTGGCTGGGAATGGGAGGGAGCTTTCTTT. Translating it yields CASLGWEWEGAFF.

This chain connects TRBV5-5 to TRBJ2-1, with D unclear. The germline V gene has CDR1 SGHKS and CDR2 YYEKEE (reference sequence). Trimming took off 2 bases at V and 1 base at J, with 10 bases between the two ends. The CDR3 contains 15 residues. The CDR3 DNA reads as TGTGCCAGCAGCTTTTGGGGTTCGTCCTACAATGAGCAGTTCTTC. It yields the protein CASSFWGSSYNEQFF. Full variable domain (outside the CDR3, taken from reference TRBV5-5 and TRBJ2-1): DAGVTQSPTHLIKTRGQQVTLRCSPISGHKSVSWYQQVLGQGPQFIFQYYEKEERGRGNFPDRFSARQFPNYSSELNVNALLLGDSALYLCASSFWGSSYNEQFFGPGTRLTVL.

The table lists this clonotype with a few counts. The chain is built from TRBV20-1 and TRBJ2-5; 10 nucleotides match TRBD2. The CDR3 length is 15 residues. Trimming cost V 5 bases and J 0 bases; bases outside gene matches: 6. CDR1 and CDR2 from the germline V gene are DFQATT and SNEGSKA (reference sequence). The CDR3 loop reads CSARGLAANQETQYF. Written as DNA, the CDR3 is TGCAGTGCTCGCGGACTAGCGGCGAACCAAGAGACCCAGTACTTC.

V usage is TRBV7-9 and J usage is TRBJ2-1, with D perhaps matching TRBD2 (5 bases). Germline lookup yields CDR1 SEHNR and CDR2 FQNEAQ (reference sequence). The germline V and J ends were trimmed by 1 base and 5 bases, with 15 bases remaining between them. This CDR3 spans 16 amino acids. The CDR3 here is CASSLELGEGNNEQFF. CDR3 coding DNA: TGTGCCAGCAGCTTAGAGTTGGGAGAAGGCAACAATGAGCAGTTCTTC.

Only a few counts were recorded for this clonotype. The CDR3 protein is CAISPDREPSLVLTF. The CDR3 nucleotides read TGTGCCATCAGCCCAGACAGGGAACCTTCTCTCGTCCTGACTTTC. The genes are TRBV10-3 and TRBJ2-6; TRBD1 agrees at 7 bases. V was pared by 6 bases and J by 12 bases, with 14 bases of the junction left unmatched. This CDR3 region has 15 residues. Germline CDR1 is ENHRY and CDR2 is SYGVKD.

The J gene is TRBJ2-2, the V gene TRBV5-5; the match to TRBD1 covers 8 bases. This CDR3 contains 14 residues. V was pared by 7 bases and J by 2 bases, with 4 bases of the junction left unmatched. Germline-derived CDR1 and CDR2 are SGHKS and YYEKEE (reference sequence). The CDR3 nucleotides read TGTGCCAGCGCACAGGGGGGAAACACCGGGGAGCTGTTTTTT. Its translation: CASAQGGNTGELFF.

J is TRBJ2-5 and V is TRBV20-1, with 10 bases identical to TRBD2. Germline V lookup: CDR1 DFQATT, CDR2 SNEGSKA (reference sequence). V lost 3 bases, J lost 3 bases, and 7 bases stayed unmatched. The CDR3 spans 15 residues. As DNA, the CDR3 is TGCAGTGCTAGTCCGGCTAGCGGGAGAGAAGAGACCCAGTACTTC. Translating gives CSASPASGREETQYF.

The rearrangement joins TRBV5-1 to TRBJ2-1, with TRBD2 identical over 7 bases. J gave up 5 bases and V 0 bases, and 5 bases lay outside the gene matches. CDR1 SGHRS and CDR2 YFSETQ come from the germline V gene. The CDR3 contains 15 residues. In DNA, the CDR3 is TGCGCCAGCAGCTTGGGATATGGGAGGGACAATGAGCAGTTCTTC. It yields the protein CASSLGYGRDNEQFF.